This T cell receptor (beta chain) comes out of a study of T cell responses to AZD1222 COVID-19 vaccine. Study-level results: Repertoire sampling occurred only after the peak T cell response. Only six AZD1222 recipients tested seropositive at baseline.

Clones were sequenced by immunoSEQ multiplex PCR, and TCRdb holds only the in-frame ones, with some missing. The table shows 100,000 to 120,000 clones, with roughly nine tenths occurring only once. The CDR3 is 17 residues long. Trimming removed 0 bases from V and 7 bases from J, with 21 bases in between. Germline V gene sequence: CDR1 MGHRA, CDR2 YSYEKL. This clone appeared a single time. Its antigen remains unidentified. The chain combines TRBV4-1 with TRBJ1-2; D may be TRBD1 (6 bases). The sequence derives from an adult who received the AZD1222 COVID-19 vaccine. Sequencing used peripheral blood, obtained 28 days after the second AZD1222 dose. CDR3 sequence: CASSQEERGHYLGGYTF. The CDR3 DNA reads TGCGCCAGCAGCCAAGAGGAACGGGGACACTACTTGGGTGGCTACACCTTC.